These 8 T cell receptor beta chains were sequenced from one sample in a study of T cells after posttransplantation cyclophosphamide. The protocol was immunoSEQ multiplex PCR, while the TCRdb copy is restricted to in-frame clones and leaves out a portion. The sample consists of 23,000 or so clones, 65% to 90% of them appearing once. Sampled 1 year posttransplant, controls received myeloablative marrow transplants, methotrexate and a calcineurin inhibitor. The input for sequencing was PBMCs, taken 362 days after allogeneic stem cell transplant with calcineurin inhibitor and methotrexate. These TCRs come from a female patient younger than 45 who received an allogeneic stem cell transplant from an unrelated donor, was CMV-positive, and had acute and chronic GVHD. Some T cells may arise from the graft donor.

This clone appeared a few times. The J gene is TRBJ2-7, the V gene TRBV2; a weak D match, TRBD2 (5 bases). The V gene's germline CDR1 is SNHLY and CDR2 FYNNEI. This CDR3 spans 12 amino acids. The germline V and J ends were trimmed by 7 bases and 0 bases, with 7 bases remaining between them. The CDR3: CASIAGSYEQYF. In DNA form, the CDR3 reads TGTGCCAGCATCGCGGGCTCCTACGAGCAGTACTTC.

The chain has TRBV5-6 and TRBJ1-5, with no clear D. The ends were cut back, 2 bases at V and 1 base at J, with 4 bases in the middle. CDR1 is SGHDT, CDR2 YYEEEE, per germline. The CDR3 runs to 13 residues. CDR3: CASSLQSNQPQHF. CDR3 in DNA: TGTGCCAGCAGCTTACAGAGCAATCAGCCCCAGCATTTT.

The chain carries TRBV7-9 and TRBJ1-2, with D perhaps matching TRBD1 (5 bases). The V gene lost 2 bases and the J gene lost 8 bases, with 24 bases spanning the gap. Germline assignment: CDR1 SEHNR and CDR2 FQNEAQ (reference sequence). The CDR3 extends over 17 amino acids. CDR3 sequence reads: CASSLPRTGDRRGGYTF. The DNA for the CDR3 is TGTGCCAGCAGCTTACCCCGGACGGGTGACCGGAGGGGCGGCTACACCTTC.

This chain connects TRBV10-3 to TRBJ1-1, with 7 positions matching TRBD1. Germline CDR1 and CDR2: ENHRY and SYGVKD. Trimming cost V 5 bases and J 3 bases; bases outside gene matches: 6. CDR3 length: 14 amino acids. CDR3 sequence reads: CAISLGDRDTEAFF. CDR3 nucleotides: TGTGCCATCAGTTTAGGTGACAGGGACACTGAAGCTTTCTTT.

The chain has TRBV7-8 and TRBJ2-1; D might be TRBD1 (5 bases). This CDR3 has 14 residues. V lost 2 bases, J lost 6 bases, and 11 bases lay in between. CDR1 is SGHVS, CDR2 FQNEAQ, per germline. This CDR3 reads CASSLRGLLNEQFF. CDR3 bases: TGTGCCAGCAGCTTAAGGGGTCTACTCAATGAGCAGTTCTTC.

The chain uses TRBV18 and TRBJ2-2; 11 bases align to TRBD1. This CDR3 spans 15 amino acids. CDR1 is KGHSH, CDR2 LQKENI, per germline. The V gene end was trimmed by 4 bases and the J gene end by 5 bases; junction bases not matched to a gene: 3. The CDR3 protein is CASSRTGGKTGELFF. The CDR3 DNA follows: TGTGCCAGCTCACGGACAGGGGGCAAGACCGGGGAGCTGTTTTTT.

V and J are TRBV6-1 and TRBJ1-1; 8 positions match TRBD1. Per the germline V gene, CDR1 is MNHNS and CDR2 is SASEGT. Germline trimming cut 1 base from V and 3 bases from J; bases unmatched to any gene: 1. The CDR3 sequence is 14 residues long. CDR3 DNA: TGTGCCAGCAGTGAAGTGGACAGGGACACTGAAGCTTTCTTT. The encoded protein is CASSEVDRDTEAFF.

The rearrangement uses TRBV12-5 and TRBJ1-2; D not certain. V lost 5 bases and J lost 3, with 19 bases in between. This CDR3 contains 16 residues. Germline V gives CDR1 LGHNT, CDR2 FRNRAP. CDR3 in DNA: TGTGCTAGTGGTACCGACCCCCAGGTGAACGACTATGGCTACACCTTC. Its protein is CASGTDPQVNDYGYTF.